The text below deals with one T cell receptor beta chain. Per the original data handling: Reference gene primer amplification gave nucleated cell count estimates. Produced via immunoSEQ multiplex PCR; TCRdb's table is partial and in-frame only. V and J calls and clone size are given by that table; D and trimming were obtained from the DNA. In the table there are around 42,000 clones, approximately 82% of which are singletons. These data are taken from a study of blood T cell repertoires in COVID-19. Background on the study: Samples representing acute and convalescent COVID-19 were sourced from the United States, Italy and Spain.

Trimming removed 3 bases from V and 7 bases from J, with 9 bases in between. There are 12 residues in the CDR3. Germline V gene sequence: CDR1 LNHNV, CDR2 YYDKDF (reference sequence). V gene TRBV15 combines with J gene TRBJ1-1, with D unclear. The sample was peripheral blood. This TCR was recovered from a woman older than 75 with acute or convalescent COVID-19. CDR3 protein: CATSRRVGEAFF. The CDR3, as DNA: TGTGCCACCAGCAGGAGGGTGGGTGAAGCTTTCTTT.